This TCR beta chain was sequenced for a study of CDR3 diversity in severe acne. TCRdb independently ran MiXCR on the PCR reads; one entry per CDR3 protein. The top ten hold 14% of the sample, which has fewer than 90,000 distinct CDR3 sequences, over 40% seen once. In its sample, this clonotype was seen a few times. One end of the junction fails to match germline, which may point to a read error. The V gene's germline CDR1 is SGHTA and CDR2 FQGNSA. This CDR3 spans 12 amino acids. Material for sequencing was blood. This rearrangement joins TRBV7-2 to TRBJ2-7; D not resolved. The J call may be incorrect, as the DNA end agrees better with TRBJ2-5. The TCR was taken from a male donor in good health, without acne. DNA of the CDR3: TGTGCCAACAGCTTAGGCTATGAGACCCAGTACTTC. Encoded protein: CANSLGYETQYF.